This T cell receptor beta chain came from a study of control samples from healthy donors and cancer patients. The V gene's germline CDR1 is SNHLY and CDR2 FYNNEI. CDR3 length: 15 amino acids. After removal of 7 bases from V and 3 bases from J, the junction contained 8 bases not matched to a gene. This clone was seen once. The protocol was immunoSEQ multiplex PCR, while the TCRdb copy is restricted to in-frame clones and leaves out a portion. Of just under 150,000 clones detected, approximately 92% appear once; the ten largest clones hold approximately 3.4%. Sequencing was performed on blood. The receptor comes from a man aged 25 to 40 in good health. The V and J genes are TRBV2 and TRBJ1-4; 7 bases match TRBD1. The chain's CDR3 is CASIYQGVPNEKLFF. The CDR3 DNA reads TGTGCCAGCATATACCAGGGGGTGCCTAATGAAAAACTGTTTTTT. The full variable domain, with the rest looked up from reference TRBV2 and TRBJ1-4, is EPEVTQTPSHQVTQMGQEVILRCVPISNHLYFYWYRQILGQKVEFLVSFYNNEISEKSEIFDDQFSVERPDGSNFTLKIRSTKLEDSAMYFCASIYQGVPNEKLFFGSGTQLSVL.